The 9 T cell receptor beta chains listed next were all sequenced from one sample in a study of T cell responses to AZD1222 COVID-19 vaccine (dated by TCRdb to about 2021). Libraries were prepared through the immunoSEQ multiplex PCR assay. Not all clones reach the TCRdb copy of this immuneACCESS table, which keeps in-frame sequences only. Checked studies attribute under half of the gap to unresolved V genes and leave the rest unexplained. This sample gives approximately 100,000 clones in total; about 90% of them show up just once. The biggest ten clones account for less than 4.5% of the sample. The time point label, as the study defines it: about 28 days (+/-7) after the second vaccine dose. Specimen: peripheral blood, collected 28 days after the second AZD1222 dose. These receptors were taken from an adult who received the AZD1222 COVID-19 vaccine.

This chain connects TRBV3-1 (or the pseudogene TRBV3-2) to TRBJ1-1, with 9 bases aligning to TRBD1. In germline, CDR1 is LGHDT, CDR2 YNNKEL (reference sequence). The CDR3 loop spans 16 amino acids. V was pared by 4 bases and J by 0 bases, with 6 bases of the junction left unmatched. The CDR3 region has the DNA TGTGCCAGCAGCCTTTTGGGACAGGGATTGAACACTGAAGCTTTCTTT. Translating gives CASSLLGQGLNTEAFF.

The chain uses TRBV19 and TRBJ2-2; 8 bases are a match to TRBD2. This CDR3 is 15 amino acids long. The germline V gene encodes CDR1 LNHDA and CDR2 SQIVND (reference sequence). Trimming cost V 5 bases and J 4 bases; bases outside gene matches: 6. The CDR3 region is CASSGPSGPTGELFF. The CDR3 DNA follows: TGTGCCAGTAGTGGCCCTAGCGGGCCCACCGGGGAGCTGTTTTTT.

CDR3 DNA: TGTGCCAGCAGTTGGGGCGGAAATTATAATTCACCCCTCCACTTT. Translation gives CASSWGGNYNSPLHF. The chain recombines TRBV27 with TRBJ1-6; D might be TRBD1 (5 bases). Trimming pared 4 bases from V and 4 bases from J, leaving 11 bases between. There are 15 residues in the CDR3. Germline V gene lookup returns CDR1 MNHEY and CDR2 SMNVEV (reference sequence).

J is TRBJ2-3 and V is TRBV7-9, with 8 nucleotides matching TRBD2. Germline V gene sequence: CDR1 SEHNR, CDR2 FQNEAQ (reference sequence). CDR3 size: 14 residues. The V gene end was trimmed by 5 bases and the J gene end by 6 bases; junction bases not matched to a gene: 7. The DNA of the CDR3 is TGTGCCAGCAGCCTCGGACTAGCTAGGGATACGCAGTATTTT. This translates into CASSLGLARDTQYF. Full variable domain (rest looked up from reference TRBV7-9 and TRBJ2-3): DTGVSQNPRHKITKRGQNVTFRCDPISEHNRLYWYRQTLGQGPEFLTYFQNEAQLEKSRLLSDRFSAERPKGSFSTLEIQRTEQGDSAMYLCASSLGLARDTQYFGPGTRLTVL.

This chain uses TRBV28 with TRBJ1-2; TRBD1 might be the D (6 bases). This CDR3 comprises 12 residues. The germline V gene has CDR1 MDHEN and CDR2 SYDVKM. V was trimmed by 6 bases and J by 5 bases, leaving 10 bases between them. The CDR3 sequence is CASREGVYGYTF. The CDR3 nucleotides are TGTGCCAGCAGGGAGGGGGTATATGGCTACACCTTC.

The chain couples TRBV5-4 to TRBJ2-6, with D maybe TRBD1 (6 bases). The CDR3 extends over 14 amino acids. Germline values: CDR1 SGHNT, CDR2 YYREEE (reference sequence). Trimming took off 9 bases at V and 1 base at J, with 11 bases between the two ends. The CDR3 DNA sequence: TGTGCCATGGCAGGGGATTCTGGGGCCAACGTCCTGACTTTC. Its protein is CAMAGDSGANVLTF.

This chain connects TRBV2 to TRBJ2-4; TRBD2 matches 8 bases. V was clipped by 4 bases and J by 0 bases; unmatched bases: 2. The germline V gene has CDR1 SNHLY and CDR2 FYNNEI. This CDR3 has 15 amino acids. Written as DNA, the CDR3 is TGTGCCAGCAGTGGCAGCGGGAGAGCCAAAAACATTCAGTACTTC. It specifies CASSGSGRAKNIQYF. Based on the CDR3 plus reference TRBV2 and TRBJ2-4, the full variable domain is EPEVTQTPSHQVTQMGQEVILRCVPISNHLYFYWYRQILGQKVEFLVSFYNNEISEKSEIFDDQFSVERPDGSNFTLKIRSTKLEDSAMYFCASSGSGRAKNIQYFGAGTRLSVL.

The V gene is TRBV14, the J gene TRBJ1-2; D is undetermined. CDR3 length: 13 amino acids. From germline, CDR1 is SGHDN and CDR2 FVKESK. The V and J ends lost 0 bases and 5 bases respectively, with 7 bases between them. CDR3 nucleotides: TGTGCCAGCAGCCAAGACATAGGGTATGGCTACACCTTC. It codes for CASSQDIGYGYTF. The whole variable domain, remainder taken from reference TRBV14 and TRBJ1-2, is EAGVTQFPSHSVIEKGQTVTLRCDPISGHDNLYWYRRVMGKEIKFLLHFVKESKQDESGMPNNRFLAERTGGTYSTLKVQPAELEDSGVYFCASSQDIGYGYTFGSGTRLTVV.

A single count supports this clone. This sequence joins TRBV18 and TRBJ2-5, with 7 bases identical to TRBD2. The CDR3 runs 16 residues. Unmatched junction bases numbered 9, after V lost 5 bases and J lost 0 bases. CDR1 is KGHSH and CDR2 is LQKENI in the germline V gene. The CDR3 region is CASSSQPAGNQETQYF. The CDR3 DNA is TGTGCCAGCTCATCGCAACCAGCGGGAAACCAAGAGACCCAGTACTTC.